This entry concerns a single T cell receptor beta chain. The data were obtained in a study of blood T cell repertoires in COVID-19. Study at large: Samples of COVID-19 (acute and convalescent) were obtained from the United States, Italy and Spain. In each case, the material was cDNA or gDNA derived from T cells, B-cell-depleted T cells, or PBMCs.

Deletions cut 0 bases from V and 5 bases from J, with 14 bases between. Germline CDR1 and CDR2: GTSNPN and SVGIG (reference sequence). The CDR3 is 14 residues long. Original data processing: Estimation of nucleated cell counts was performed using reference gene primer amplification. Sequencing used immunoSEQ multiplex PCR; TCRdb keeps in-frame clones, though not all of them. V, J and clone size were drawn from that table, and D and trimming were deduced from the DNA. The sample shows more than 400,000 clones, approximately 85% of them seen only once. This chain links TRBV30 with TRBJ2-7; D remains ambiguous. The receptor comes from a human donor in a cohort sampled during active COVID-19. Sequencing was carried out using peripheral blood. The CDR3 DNA reads as TGTGCCTGGAGTGTCCCCTCCCTTCGTCACGAGCAGTACTTC. Translating gives CAWSVPSLRHEQYF.